This TCR beta chain was sequenced during a study of response to subunit inactivated influenza vaccine. Study-wide points: The authors offered the suggestion that each seasonal influenza vaccination recruits few new T cells.

This CDR3 comprises 16 residues. The V gene end was trimmed by 4 bases and the J gene end by 8 bases; junction bases not matched to a gene: 11. Germline values: CDR1 LGHNA, CDR2 YSLEER. MiXCR was run by TCRdb on the RT-PCR reads, yielding one entry per CDR3 protein. The table records hundreds of thousands of distinct CDR3 sequences, 21% of them present only once. This clonotype was picked up a small number of times. Its antigen is currently unknown. This receptor was obtained from a man between 50 and 75 years old who received an inactivated influenza vaccine. The gene calls are TRBV4-3 and TRBJ2-1, with 10 bases lining up with TRBD2. The sample consisted of PBMCs from blood, taken 21 months after vaccination. For the CDR3, the DNA is TGCGCCAGCAGCCGCGTAGCGGGAGGTGAGGGGGATGAGCAGTTCTTC. It encodes CASSRVAGGEGDEQFF.